Here is one T cell receptor beta chain with its context. Its antigen is unknown. With autoimmune disease history or systemic immunosuppression, patients were excluded. The data derive from a study of OX40 agonist ivuxolimab in advanced cancers. In the study overall: The study gave patients intravenous ivuxolimab at 0.01 to 10 mg/kg every 2 weeks. Study results and caveats: Antigen targets of the expanded peripheral T cells went undetermined. Partial responders dosed at 0.1-3.0 mg/kg displayed clonal expansion ranking among the lowest.

V gave up 1 base and J gave up 1 base, with 5 bases separating them. Germline loops: CDR1 MNHNS, CDR2 SASEGT. This CDR3 spans 14 amino acids. Assay used: immunoSEQ multiplex PCR; TCRdb lists only in-frame clones, some missing. Seen here are 35,000 to 50,000 clones, around 87% observed once, and the top ten hold about 4.3%. The chain uses TRBV6-1 and TRBJ1-3, with no clear D. This clonotype was obtained from an adult with an advanced solid tumor such as melanoma, head and neck, liver or kidney cancer. The sequences come from CD4+ or CD8+ T cells sorted from blood, collected in a trial of the OX40 agonist ivuxolimab. The CDR3, as DNA: TGTGCCAGCAGTGAAGAGTCATCTGGAAACACCATATATTTT. The encoded protein is CASSEESSGNTIYF.